Listed below are T cell receptor beta chains from one sample, sequenced in a study of OX40 agonist ivuxolimab in advanced cancers. The table came from immunoSEQ multiplex PCR; TCRdb's copy has only in-frame clones and leaves some out. The sample records under 50,000 clones, about 85% being singletons. Sequences were derived from CD4+ or CD8+ T cells sorted from blood, sampled in a trial of the OX40 agonist ivuxolimab. Every receptor here comes from an adult with an advanced solid tumor such as melanoma, head and neck, liver or kidney cancer. Each CDR3 is given with its conserved first and last residue. A D gene is named only where the DNA matches it firmly. Rows may omit the clone size; those that give it use once, few, many or a size class.

V	J	size	D	CDR3	DNA
TRBV28	TRBJ1-2	once	NA	CASTLIGGGYGYTF	TGTGCCAGCACCCTGATAGGGGGAGGGTATGGCTACACCTTC
TRBV9	TRBJ2-7	NA	NA	CASSVGLAQSYEQYF	TGTGCCAGCAGCGTGGGCCTAGCACAAAGCTACGAGCAGTACTTC
TRBV7-2	TRBJ2-3	NA	NA	CASSLTDTQYF	TGTGCCAGCAGCCTCACAGATACGCAGTATTTT
TRBV5-5	TRBJ1-4	NA	TRBD1	CASSETGGPTNEKLFF	TGTGCCAGCAGCGAAACAGGGGGCCCTACTAATGAAAAACTGTTTTTT
TRBV28	TRBJ2-2	NA	TRBD2	CASTARGGLGELFF	TGTGCCAGCACCGCCCGGGGGGGACTCGGGGAGCTGTTTTTT
TRBV18	TRBJ2-3	NA	NA	CASSPETEVVTQYF	TGTGCCAGCTCACCAGAGACAGAGGTCGTTACGCAGTATTTT
TRBV7-9	TRBJ2-7	NA	TRBD1	CASSLVMSGGAYEQYF	TGTGCCAGCAGCTTAGTCATGTCAGGGGGAGCCTACGAGCAGTACTTC
TRBV19	TRBJ1-6	once	TRBD1	CASSPRTGNSPLHF	TGTGCCAGTAGTCCCCGGACAGGGAATTCACCCCTCCACTTT
TRBV19	TRBJ1-2	NA	TRBD1	CASTPGGTTYGYTF	TGTGCCAGTACTCCAGGGGGGACTACCTATGGCTACACCTTC
TRBV2	TRBJ2-5	NA	TRBD1	CASMAGTAQETQYF	TGTGCCAGCATGGCCGGGACAGCACAAGAGACCCAGTACTTC
TRBV10-3	TRBJ2-1	NA	NA	CAISERGSEINEQFF	TGTGCCATCAGTGAGCGGGGGTCGGAGATCAATGAGCAGTTCTTC
TRBV4-1	TRBJ2-3	NA	NA	CASSQVRGAANTDTQYF	TGCGCCAGCAGCCAAGTACGAGGGGCGGCTAACACAGATACGCAGTATTTT
TRBV15	TRBJ2-7	NA	TRBD2	CASGSGRAVSYEQYF	TGTGCCAGCGGTAGCGGGAGGGCCGTCTCCTACGAGCAGTACTTC
TRBV7-9	TRBJ2-1	NA	TRBD2	CASSWASGSNEQFF	TGTGCCAGCAGCTGGGCTAGCGGGAGCAATGAGCAGTTCTTC
TRBV2	TRBJ1-3	NA	NA	CASSDLTRSGNTIYF	TGTGCCAGCAGTGATTTGACGAGGAGTGGAAACACCATATATTTT
TRBV19	TRBJ1-5	NA	TRBD1	CASSIRTGEGKPQHF	TGTGCCAGTAGTATTCGGACAGGGGAGGGAAAGCCCCAGCATTTT
TRBV7-2	TRBJ1-3	NA	NA	CASSLGPDGNTIYF	TGTGCCAGCAGCCTGGGGCCCGATGGAAACACCATATATTTT
TRBV10-3	TRBJ2-7	medium-sized	NA	CAIRQATDEQYF	TGTGCCATCCGACAGGCAACCGACGAGCAGTACTTC
TRBV6-1	TRBJ1-1	few	NA	CASTIPGRQPTEAFF	TGTGCCAGCACTATACCGGGACGCCAGCCCACTGAAGCTTTCTTT
TRBV7-8	TRBJ2-1	NA	TRBD1	CASSFTGTGVNEQFF	TGTGCCAGCAGCTTTACCGGGACAGGGGTCAATGAGCAGTTCTTC
TRBV5-4	TRBJ2-1	NA	NA	CASSLASSYNEQFF	TGTGCCAGCAGCTTGGCTAGCTCCTACAATGAGCAGTTCTTC
TRBV19	TRBJ1-1	NA	NA	CASSLGRKTEAFF	TGTGCCAGTAGCTTAGGACGGAAAACTGAAGCTTTCTTT
TRBV2	TRBJ2-7	NA	NA	CASMGFSYEQYF	TGTGCCAGCATGGGTTTCTCCTACGAGCAGTACTTC
TRBV9	TRBJ1-6	NA	NA	CASSVEGAYNSPLHF	TGTGCCAGCAGCGTAGAAGGCGCCTATAATTCACCCCTCCACTTT
TRBV7-2	TRBJ2-7	NA	TRBD1	CASSSGQGQYF	TGTGCCAGCAGCTCAGGACAGGGGCAGTACTTC
TRBV12-5	TRBJ2-4	NA	TRBD1	CASGFFQIQGRKNIQYF	TGTGCTAGTGGTTTCTTCCAGATACAGGGGCGGAAAAACATTCAGTACTTC
TRBV5-5	TRBJ2-7	NA	TRBD2	CASRTGTSPSYEQYF	TGTGCCAGCAGAACCGGGACTAGCCCATCCTACGAGCAGTACTTC
TRBV5-6	TRBJ1-1	once	NA	CASNIRRTGLRESNTEAFF	TGTGCCAGCAACATTAGGCGTACCGGTCTAAGGGAATCGAACACTGAAGCTTTCTTT
TRBV5-5	TRBJ1-4	NA	NA	CASNSKDEGHEKLFF	TGTGCCAGCAATTCCAAGGACGAAGGGCATGAAAAACTGTTTTTT
TRBV7-9	TRBJ2-2	NA	TRBD1	CASSLGWDRTNTGELFF	TGTGCCAGCAGCTTAGGTTGGGACAGGACGAACACCGGGGAGCTGTTTTTT
TRBV7-9	TRBJ2-1	NA	NA	CASSLIAQGYNEQFF	TGTGCCAGCAGCTTAATTGCACAGGGCTACAATGAGCAGTTCTTC
TRBV11-3	TRBJ2-1	NA	TRBD1	CASSSQGAYNEQFF	TGTGCCAGCAGCTCGCAGGGGGCCTACAATGAGCAGTTCTTC
TRBV4-1	TRBJ2-1	once	NA	CASSQPTGSSYNEQFF	TGCGCCAGCAGCCAACCTACAGGGAGCTCCTACAATGAGCAGTTCTTC
TRBV6-5	TRBJ1-2	NA	TRBD1	CASSLRGTGKIHGYTF	TGTGCCAGCAGTTTGCGAGGGACAGGGAAGATTCATGGCTACACCTTC
TRBV5-1	TRBJ2-7	NA	TRBD2	CASSLATGLAGITYEQYF	TGCGCCAGCAGCTTGGCCACGGGACTAGCGGGGATCACCTACGAGCAGTACTTC
TRBV23-1	TRBJ2-2	NA	NA	CASSHLDNTNTGELFF	TGCGCCAGCAGTCACCTAGACAACACGAACACCGGGGAGCTGTTTTTT
TRBV5-1	TRBJ1-2	NA	TRBD1	CASSPASDRDGYTF	TGCGCCAGCAGCCCCGCCTCGGACAGGGATGGCTACACCTTC
TRBV7-9	TRBJ1-5	NA	NA	CASSLTTAGNQQPQHF	TGTGCCAGCAGCCTCACCACCGCCGGGAACCAACAGCCCCAGCATTTT
TRBV23-1	TRBJ2-5	once	NA	CASSLLSGYDQETQYF	TGCGCCAGCAGTCTTCTGTCGGGCTATGATCAAGAGACCCAGTACTTC
TRBV11-2	TRBJ2-7	NA	NA	CASSFDTLREWYF	TGTGCCAGCAGCTTCGACACGCTAAGGGAGTGGTACTTC
TRBV6-7	TRBJ2-2	once	NA	CASTAGTGELFF	TGTGCCAGCACGGCCGGCACCGGGGAGCTGTTTTTT
TRBV19	TRBJ2-4	NA	TRBD2	CASSIGLAGGLRAKNIQYF	TGTGCCAGTAGTATAGGGCTAGCGGGAGGATTGAGGGCCAAAAACATTCAGTACTTC